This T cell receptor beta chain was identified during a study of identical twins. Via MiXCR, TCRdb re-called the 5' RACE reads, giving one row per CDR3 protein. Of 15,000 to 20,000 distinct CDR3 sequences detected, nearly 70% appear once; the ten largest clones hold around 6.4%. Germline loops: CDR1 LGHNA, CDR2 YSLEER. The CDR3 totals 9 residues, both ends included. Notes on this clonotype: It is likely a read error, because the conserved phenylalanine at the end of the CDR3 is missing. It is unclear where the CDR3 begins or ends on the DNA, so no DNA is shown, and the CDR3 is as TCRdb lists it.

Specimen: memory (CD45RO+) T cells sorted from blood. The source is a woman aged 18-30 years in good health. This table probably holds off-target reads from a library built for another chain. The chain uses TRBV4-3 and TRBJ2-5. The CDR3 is CASSLKKGI.